A selection of T cell receptor beta chains follows, all from one sample in a study of T cell changes during pregnancy in multiple sclerosis. Method: immunoSEQ multiplex PCR; TCRdb's copy keeps in-frame clones and lacks some. This sample has 60,000 to 70,000 clones, with 75% to 95% found just once. Specimen: peripheral blood, collected after pregnancy. The receptors were gathered from a female donor in good health, enrolled as a control in a pregnancy study. The CDR3 runs from the conserved cysteine through the conserved F or W. The D gene is left open where the match is weak. Size values are once, few and many counts, or a class for expanded clones, and some rows have none.

-,-,TRBJ1-2,TRBV4-1,CASSQDRSGDYYGYTF,TGCGCCAGCAGCCAAGATAGGTCAGGGGATTACTATGGCTACACCTTC
-,-,TRBJ2-5,TRBV4-2,CASSQVPSGGQETQYF,TGTGCCAGCAGCCAAGTTCCCAGCGGAGGCCAAGAGACCCAGTACTTC
-,-,TRBJ1-5,TRBV19,CASSIFGREDQPQHF,TGTGCCAGTAGTATATTCGGCAGGGAGGATCAGCCCCAGCATTTT
-,-,TRBJ1-1,TRBV7-7,CASSPGVGTEAFF,TGTGCTAGCAGCCCGGGGGTTGGCACTGAAGCTTTCTTT
-,-,TRBJ2-5,TRBV19,CASSIDRGAGRETQYF,TGTGCCAGTAGTATAGATCGGGGTGCGGGTCGGGAGACCCAGTACTTC
-,TRBD1,TRBJ1-1,TRBV27,CASSSRTGGNTEAFF,TGTGCCAGCAGTTCCCGGACAGGGGGGAACACTGAAGCTTTCTTT
-,TRBD1,TRBJ1-2,TRBV6-6,CASSLDRGYDYTF,TGTGCCAGCAGTTTGGACAGGGGGTACGACTACACCTTC
-,TRBD1,TRBJ1-6,TRBV4-2,CASTKTGGLSPLHF,TGTGCCAGCACCAAGACAGGGGGGCTTTCACCCCTCCACTTT
-,-,TRBJ1-4,TRBV7-8,CASSLGGVGEKLFF,TGTGCCAGCAGCTTAGGGGGAGTAGGGGAAAAACTGTTTTTT
-,TRBD1,TRBJ1-1,TRBV6-5,CASSSPDRGGTEAFF,TGTGCCAGCAGTTCCCCCGACAGGGGTGGGACTGAAGCTTTCTTT
-,TRBD2,TRBJ2-7,TRBV6-5,CASSYEVGGSYEQYF,TGTGCCAGCAGTTACGAGGTGGGGGGGTCCTACGAGCAGTACTTC
-,-,TRBJ1-2,TRBV7-2,CASSLGVDLYGYTF,TGTGCCAGCAGCTTAGGAGTAGATCTCTATGGCTACACCTTC
-,-,TRBJ2-4,TRBV15,CATSRVGLSAGLAKNIQYF,TGTGCCACCAGCAGGGTTGGACTATCCGCCGGACTAGCCAAAAACATTCAGTACTTC
-,-,TRBJ1-1,TRBV21-1,CASRQRLGPEAFF,TGTGCCAGTAGACAGAGACTAGGGCCTGAAGCTTTCTTT
once,-,TRBJ1-5,TRBV2,CASSPRRDNQPQHF,TGTGCCAGCAGCCCCAGACGGGACAATCAGCCCCAGCATTTT
-,TRBD2,TRBJ2-3,TRBV4-2,CASSYRTSGGADTQYF,TGTGCCAGCAGCTACAGGACTAGCGGGGGGGCAGATACGCAGTATTTT
-,TRBD1,TRBJ1-1,TRBV6-1,CASSEPGGPNTEAFF,TGTGCCAGCAGTGAGCCAGGGGGACCGAACACTGAAGCTTTCTTT
-,-,TRBJ1-1,TRBV9,CASSGQDSDTEAFF,TGTGCCAGCAGCGGCCAGGACAGCGACACTGAAGCTTTCTTT
-,-,TRBJ2-2,TRBV25-1,CASSLQLTGELFF,TGTGCCAGCAGTTTACAGCTCACCGGGGAGCTGTTTTTT
-,TRBD1,TRBJ1-2,TRBV19,CASSTFGQDYGYTF,TGTGCCAGTAGTACCTTTGGACAGGACTATGGCTACACCTTC
-,-,TRBJ2-7,TRBV18,CASSRDNSYEQYF,TGTGCCAGCTCACGGGACAACTCCTACGAGCAGTACTTC
-,-,TRBJ1-6,TRBV25-1,CASSEYIQGGSPLHF,TGTGCCAGCAGTGAATACATACAGGGTGGCTCACCCCTCCACTTT
-,-,TRBJ1-5,TRBV5-8,CASRPQGQPQHF,TGTGCCAGCAGGCCCCAGGGACAGCCCCAGCATTTT
-,-,TRBJ2-7,TRBV30,CAWRNTGRAEQYF,TGTGCCTGGAGAAACACAGGGAGGGCCGAGCAGTACTTC
-,TRBD1,TRBJ1-1,TRBV7-6,CASSQGPGGTGTEAFF,TGTGCCAGCAGCCAAGGCCCAGGGGGGACAGGAACTGAAGCTTTCTTT
-,-,TRBJ2-1,TRBV9,CASSVGQGGSFNEQFF,TGTGCCAGCAGCGTAGGTCAGGGAGGAAGTTTCAATGAGCAGTTCTTC
-,TRBD1,TRBJ1-1,TRBV18,CASSTTGLNTEAFF,TGTGCCAGCTCAACGACAGGGCTGAACACTGAAGCTTTCTTT
-,-,TRBJ2-1,TRBV19,CASSIVGRGEQFF,TGTGCCAGTAGTATAGTGGGCAGGGGTGAGCAGTTCTTC
-,TRBD1,TRBJ1-2,TRBV5-4,CASSRFDREDGYTF,TGTGCCAGCAGCCGGTTCGACAGGGAAGATGGCTACACCTTC
-,TRBD1,TRBJ1-6,TRBV6-1,CASSEIDRGSPLHF,TGTGCCAGCAGTGAGATCGACAGGGGTTCACCCCTCCACTTT
-,TRBD1,TRBJ1-4,TRBV7-9,CASSLQSGGGGEKLFF,TGTGCCAGCAGCTTGCAGTCAGGGGGCGGCGGTGAAAAACTGTTTTTT
few,-,TRBJ1-1,TRBV5-4,CASSQVDSYTEAFF,TGTGCCAGCAGCCAGGTGGACAGTTACACTGAAGCTTTCTTT
-,TRBD2,TRBJ2-7,TRBV27,CASSGTGLAGAHEQYF,TGTGCCAGCAGTGGGACGGGGCTAGCGGGGGCCCACGAGCAGTACTTC